These 26 T cell receptor beta chains share one sample of origin, sequenced in a study of cytomegalovirus exposure and HLA in healthy donors. Both 60 Vbeta primers and 13 Jbeta primers went into the PCR. Clones were read by immunoSEQ multiplex PCR, and TCRdb kept only the in-frame ones, dropping some. This table lists 150,000 to 250,000 clones. Sequencing was performed on PBMCs. The receptor set was obtained from a boy aged 10-17 years in good health and CMV-seronegative.

The rearrangement uses TRBV18 and TRBJ2-7; 8 bases map to TRBD2. Germline V gene lookup returns CDR1 KGHSH and CDR2 LQKENI. This CDR3 comprises 16 residues. Germline trimming cut 0 bases from V and 2 bases from J; bases unmatched to any gene: 6. CDR3 sequence (DNA): TGTGCCAGCTCACCACCCTACGGCGGGGGGACCTACGAGCAGTACTTC. Translating it yields CASSPPYGGGTYEQYF.

This rearrangement joins TRBV11-1 to TRBJ2-1, with 9 bases lining up with TRBD2. This CDR3 is built from 15 residues. Germline V gene data show CDR1 as SGHAT and CDR2 as FQDESV (reference sequence). After removal of 5 bases from V and 4 bases from J, the junction contained 6 bases not matched to a gene. The CDR3 spells CASSHRLAEYNEQFF. As DNA, the CDR3 is TGTGCCAGCAGCCACAGACTAGCGGAGTACAATGAGCAGTTCTTC.

The V and J genes are TRBV7-9 and TRBJ2-7, with TRBD2 matching over 10 bases. The CDR3 sequence is 16 residues long. V lost 5 bases, J lost 2 bases, and 9 bases stayed unmatched. Germline CDR1 reads SEHNR; CDR2 reads FQNEAQ (reference sequence). The CDR3 loop reads CASSPGSGGLPYEQYF. The CDR3 coding sequence is TGTGCCAGCAGCCCAGGTAGCGGGGGGCTCCCCTACGAGCAGTACTTC.

The chain recombines TRBV11-2 with TRBJ2-7; TRBD2 might be the D (5 bases). V was shortened by 5 bases and J by 6 bases, with 17 bases between the two germline ends. The CDR3 contains 14 residues. Germline CDR1 is SGHAT and CDR2 is FQNNGV. DNA for the CDR3: TGTGCCAGCAGCCGCTTGTTAGAAGGAGGCGAGCAGTACTTC. Translation gives CASSRLLEGGEQYF.

The chain recombines TRBV11-1 with TRBJ1-2; 9 bases are shared with TRBD1. The ends lost 4 bases at V and 6 bases at J; junction bases unmatched: 9. Germline CDR1 is SGHAT and CDR2 is FQDESV (reference sequence). This CDR3 has 15 residues. The CDR3 sequence: CASSSSGTGHDGYTF. The CDR3 DNA is TGTGCCAGCAGCTCATCCGGGACAGGGCATGATGGCTACACCTTC.

CDR3 coding DNA: TGCGCCAGCAGCCAAGATATGGCCCGACTGTTTTTT. Protein: CASSQDMARLFF. The J gene is TRBJ1-4, the V gene TRBV4-3, with D unresolved. CDR1 LGHNA and CDR2 YSLEER come from the germline V gene. The germline V and J ends were trimmed by 0 bases and 13 bases, with 9 bases remaining between them. The CDR3 loop spans 12 amino acids.

The chain couples TRBV7-8 to TRBJ1-6; the match to TRBD1 covers 8 bases. Trimming at V came to 2 bases and at J to 6 bases, leaving 6 bases not matched to a gene. Germline values: CDR1 SGHVS, CDR2 FQNEAQ. The CDR3 consists of 16 residues. The CDR3 DNA is TGTGCCAGCAGCTTACAAGCAGGGGGCATTAATTCACCCCTCCACTTT. It specifies CASSLQAGGINSPLHF.

The chain is built from TRBV5-6 and TRBJ2-5; D perhaps matches TRBD1 (6 bases). The J call is in doubt because the DNA end fits TRBJ2-7 better. CDR3 length: 15 amino acids. CDR1 SGHDT and CDR2 YYEEEE come from the germline V gene. CDR3 protein: CASSPVVGQNYEQYF. The CDR3 DNA reads TGTGCCAGCAGTCCGGTTGTCGGACAGAACTACGAGCAGTACTTC.

This chain connects TRBV9 to TRBJ2-5, with 15 bases matching TRBD2. CDR3 length equals 15 residues. From germline, CDR1 is SGDLS and CDR2 YYNGEE. J gave up 4 bases and V 3 bases, and 1 base lay outside the gene matches. DNA for the CDR3: TGTGCCAGCAGCGGGGGACTAGCGGGGGGAGAGACCCAGTACTTC. This translates into CASSGGLAGGETQYF. The whole variable domain, filled in from reference TRBV9 and TRBJ2-5, reads DSGVTQTPKHLITATGQRVTLRCSPRSGDLSVYWYQQSLDQGLQFLIQYYNGEERAKGNILERFSAQQFPDLHSELNLSSLELGDSALYFCASSGGLAGGETQYFGPGTRLLVL.

The chain links TRBV5-8 to TRBJ2-3, with 7 bases lining up with TRBD1. V shed 3 bases and J 6 bases; nucleotides not matched to a gene: 7. The CDR3 is 14 residues long. Germline V gene sequence: CDR1 SGHTS, CDR2 YDEGEE. CDR3 sequence: CASSSDRVYDTQYF. In DNA, the CDR3 is TGTGCCAGCAGCTCCGACAGGGTTTACGATACGCAGTATTTT.

This sequence joins TRBV5-4 and TRBJ1-2, with TRBD1 as a possible D gene (6 bases). This CDR3 has 16 residues. Germline CDR1 is SGHNT and CDR2 is YYREEE (reference sequence). V was shortened by 2 bases and J by 5 bases, with 19 bases between the two germline ends. This CDR3 is CASSFPRGGRGYGYTF. In nucleotides, the CDR3 is TGTGCCAGCAGCTTTCCCAGGGGAGGGAGGGGATATGGCTACACCTTC.

The chain joins TRBV7-9 to TRBJ1-4; D perhaps matches TRBD1 (6 bases). The V and J ends lost 5 bases and 5 bases respectively, with 15 bases between them. The CDR3 contains 15 residues. Germline V gene data show CDR1 as SEHNR and CDR2 as FQNEAQ (reference sequence). CDR3 sequence (DNA): TGTGCCAGCAGCCAGTCGACAGGTCCAAATGAAAAACTGTTTTTT. Translated, it gives CASSQSTGPNEKLFF. The whole variable domain, remainder taken from reference TRBV7-9 and TRBJ1-4, is DTGVSQNPRHKITKRGQNVTFRCDPISEHNRLYWYRQTLGQGPEFLTYFQNEAQLEKSRLLSDRFSAERPKGSFSTLEIQRTEQGDSAMYLCASSQSTGPNEKLFFGSGTQLSVL.

J is TRBJ2-7 and V is TRBV7-9, with TRBD1 as a possible D gene (6 bases). Germline assignment: CDR1 SEHNR and CDR2 FQNEAQ (reference sequence). The CDR3 is 12 amino acids. Trimming took off 5 bases at V and 4 bases at J, with 9 bases between the two ends. CDR3 protein: CASSPDRYEQYF. The CDR3, as DNA: TGTGCCAGCAGCCCCGACAGGTACGAGCAGTACTTC.

This sequence joins TRBV10-2 and TRBJ1-2; no definite D call. This CDR3 contains 13 residues. Germline-derived CDR1 and CDR2 are WSHSY and SAAADI. Trimming pared 3 bases from V and 8 bases from J, leaving 13 bases between. In DNA, the CDR3 is TGCGCCAGCAGTGAAGCGGCCAGCCAGGGCTACACCTTC. The encoded protein is CASSEAASQGYTF.

The V gene is TRBV9, the J gene TRBJ1-2; D is undetermined. The CDR3 totals 15 residues. Germline-derived CDR1 and CDR2 are SGDLS and YYNGEE. V lost 0 bases, J lost 2 bases, and 11 bases lay in between. The CDR3 reads CASSVGGTANYGYTF. Here the CDR3 DNA reads TGTGCCAGCAGCGTAGGTGGTACAGCAAACTATGGCTACACCTTC.

This chain uses TRBV9 with TRBJ2-1; 7 bases agree with TRBD1. CDR3 length equals 12 residues. Unmatched junction bases numbered 2, after V lost 3 bases and J lost 8 bases. CDR1 and CDR2 (germline): SGDLS, YYNGEE. Written as DNA, the CDR3 is TGTGCCAGCAGCGCCACAGGGGATGAGCAGTTCTTC. Translating it yields CASSATGDEQFF.

The V call is TRBV20-1, the J call TRBJ2-7, with D hard to call. The CDR3 is made up of 11 amino acids. V was pared by 5 bases and J by 4 bases, with 9 bases between. The germline CDR1 and CDR2 sequences are DFQATT and SNEGSKA (reference sequence). CDR3 loop: CSALVRYEQYF. The CDR3 DNA reads TGCAGTGCTCTCGTGAGGTACGAGCAGTACTTC.

Note on this clone: Other DNA sequences in the sample encode the same CDR3. This chain links TRBV5-6 with TRBJ1-5, with D hard to call. The CDR3 length is 14 residues. Per germline, CDR1 SGHDT and CDR2 YYEEEE. The germline V and J ends were trimmed by 0 bases and 1 base, with 5 bases remaining between them. The CDR3 sequence: CASSLGVSNQPQHF. For the CDR3, the DNA is TGTGCCAGCAGCTTGGGAGTAAGCAATCAGCCCCAGCATTTT.

The chain uses TRBV27 and TRBJ2-7; 7 bases are shared with TRBD1. The CDR3 runs to 13 residues. Germline CDR1 is MNHEY and CDR2 is SMNVEV (reference sequence). V dropped 5 bases and J dropped 0; count of bases not matched to a gene: 1. The CDR3 DNA follows: TGTGCCAGCAGTAGACAGGGCTCCTACGAGCAGTACTTC. Protein: CASSRQGSYEQYF.

The V and J genes are TRBV9 and TRBJ2-3; tentatively, D is TRBD2 (7 bases). The germline CDR1 and CDR2 sequences are SGDLS and YYNGEE. V was cut by 4 bases and J by 7 bases, with 13 bases left in between. This CDR3 comprises 13 residues. The CDR3 loop is CASSSLGGHTQYF. CDR3 DNA sequence: TGTGCCAGCAGCTCCCTGGGGGGGCATACGCAGTATTTT.

The chain links TRBV2 to TRBJ2-1; TRBD2 matches 8 bases. CDR3 length: 15 residues. Per the germline V gene, CDR1 is SNHLY and CDR2 is FYNNEI. V shed 8 bases and J 0 bases; nucleotides not matched to a gene: 6. CDR3: CASGKGLDSYNEQFF. For the CDR3, the DNA is TGTGCCAGCGGGAAGGGACTAGACTCCTACAATGAGCAGTTCTTC. The full variable domain, rest sourced from reference TRBV2 and TRBJ2-1, is EPEVTQTPSHQVTQMGQEVILRCVPISNHLYFYWYRQILGQKVEFLVSFYNNEISEKSEIFDDQFSVERPDGSNFTLKIRSTKLEDSAMYFCASGKGLDSYNEQFFGPGTRLTVL.

Details on this clone: The germline gene is not matched at one end of the junction; a read error may be the cause. The rearrangement joins TRBV19 to TRBJ1-2; 7 positions match TRBD1. CDR1 LNHDA and CDR2 SQIVND come from the germline V gene (reference sequence). The length of the CDR3 is 15 residues. This CDR3 reads CASSLELGGAYGYTF. The CDR3 nucleotides are TGTGCCAGTAGTTTAGAGTTAGGGGGCGCCTATGGCTACACCTTC.

V is TRBV7-3 and J is TRBJ2-5, with a possible D match to TRBD1 (8 bases). V gave up 5 bases and J gave up 5 bases, with 27 bases separating them. Germline-derived CDR1 and CDR2 are SGHTA and FQGTGA. CDR3 length: 18 amino acids. In DNA form, the CDR3 reads TGTGCCAGCAGCCCCGGGGGGCTCTCAGGGGGCAGTGGGGAGACCCAGTACTTC. Translated: CASSPGGLSGGSGETQYF.

This chain uses TRBV5-4 with TRBJ2-7; 7 positions match TRBD2. Trimming removed 3 bases from V and 3 bases from J; junction bases left unmatched: 3. The CDR3 runs to 13 residues. CDR1 SGHNT and CDR2 YYREEE come from the germline V gene (reference sequence). The CDR3 loop is CASSSGGFYEQYF. CDR3 DNA: TGTGCCAGCAGCTCCGGGGGGTTCTACGAGCAGTACTTC.

This sequence joins TRBV5-8 and TRBJ2-7; 7 bases match TRBD1. The V and J ends lost 6 bases and 5 bases, in that order; junction bases with no gene match: 8. Germline CDR1 is SGHTS and CDR2 is YDEGEE. The CDR3 loop spans 13 amino acids. The chain's CDR3 is CASKVTGTHEQYF. The DNA for the CDR3 is TGTGCCAGCAAGGTGACAGGGACCCACGAGCAGTACTTC.

This chain links TRBV2 with TRBJ1-4, with TRBD1 matching over 11 bases. The germline gives CDR1 SNHLY, CDR2 FYNNEI. V was clipped by 6 bases and J by 0 bases; unmatched bases: 0. The length of the CDR3 is 15 residues. The chain's CDR3 is CASRGQGATNEKLFF. The CDR3 coding sequence is TGTGCCAGCAGGGGACAGGGGGCAACTAATGAAAAACTGTTTTTT.